The 31 T cell receptor beta chains below all came from one sample that was sequenced in a study of blood T cell repertoires in COVID-19. The data were produced by immunoSEQ multiplex PCR, yet TCRdb's version contains in-frame clones alone and is incomplete. The sample has fewer than 250,000 clones, roughly 80% seen once. The sequenced sample was PBMCs or T cells enriched from blood (not recorded which). The receptor set was obtained from a woman in her 50s who had been exposed to COVID-19.

Here the CDR3 DNA reads TGTGCCATCAGTGACCCCGTTTCGGGCAATCAGCCCCAGCATTTT. Encoded protein: CAISDPVSGNQPQHF. This rearrangement joins TRBV10-3 to TRBJ1-5; the D is unclear. From germline, CDR1 is ENHRY and CDR2 SYGVKD. The CDR3 loop spans 15 amino acids. Between the trimmed V and J ends, which lost 3 bases and 2 bases, there was a span of 11 bases.

This sequence joins TRBV24-1 and TRBJ2-7, with a tentative D call TRBD2 (5 bases). The CDR3 loop spans 14 amino acids. V was clipped by 9 bases and J by 2 bases, with 16 bases between them. Germline CDR1 reads KGHDR; CDR2 reads SFDVKD. As DNA, the CDR3 is TGTGCCACCTCAACGGGATACCTTCCCTACGAGCAGTACTTC. This translates into CATSTGYLPYEQYF.

The V gene is TRBV12-5, the J gene TRBJ2-1, with D tentatively TRBD2 (5 bases). Trimming took off 5 bases at V and 2 bases at J, with 10 bases between the two ends. The CDR3 sequence is 14 residues long. Germline loops: CDR1 LGHNT, CDR2 FRNRAP. DNA of the CDR3: TGTGCTAGTGGTAAGGGAGACACCTACAATGAGCAGTTCTTC. It yields the protein CASGKGDTYNEQFF.

This sequence joins TRBV13 and TRBJ1-4; no clear D. V lost 4 bases and J 2 bases, leaving 8 bases between the germline ends. The CDR3 runs to 14 residues. Looked up from germline, CDR1 is PRHDT and CDR2 is FYEKMQ (reference sequence). The CDR3 loop reads CASSSGRTNEKLFF. Written as DNA, the CDR3 is TGTGCCAGCAGCTCCGGGAGGACTAATGAAAAACTGTTTTTT.

The gene calls are TRBV7-9 and TRBJ2-5; D unresolved. Germline V gives CDR1 SEHNR, CDR2 FQNEAQ (reference sequence). V was pared by 3 bases and J by 2 bases, with 10 bases between. CDR3 length equals 14 residues. The CDR3 loop reads CASSFTSLQETQYF. CDR3 nucleotide sequence: TGTGCCAGCAGCTTCACCTCTCTACAAGAGACCCAGTACTTC.

V is TRBV10-2 and J is TRBJ2-4; 8 bases fit TRBD2. Trimming at V came to 7 bases and at J to 0 bases, leaving 8 bases not matched to a gene. There are 16 residues in the CDR3. Germline V gene sequence: CDR1 WSHSY, CDR2 SAAADI. CDR3 bases: TGCGCCAGCAATCAGCGGGGGTCTCTAGCCAAAAACATTCAGTACTTC. Its translation: CASNQRGSLAKNIQYF.

In its sample, this clone was seen once. This rearrangement joins TRBV6-5 to TRBJ1-2; no firm D call. Germline values: CDR1 MNHEY, CDR2 SVGAGI. CDR3 size: 14 residues. The V and J ends lost 8 bases and 0 bases respectively, with 13 bases between them. The CDR3 reads CASGTTEPNYGYTF. The CDR3 DNA follows: TGTGCCAGCGGAACGACTGAACCTAACTATGGCTACACCTTC.

This clone was picked up one time. The J gene is TRBJ2-4, the V gene TRBV7-2; 7 nucleotides align to TRBD1. The CDR3 contains 17 residues. Germline V gene lookup returns CDR1 SGHTA and CDR2 FQGNSA. Losses at the gene ends were 3 bases for V and 1 base for J; bases not matched to a gene: 9. This chain's CDR3 is CASSFGTGTVAKNIQYF. Written as DNA, the CDR3 is TGTGCCAGCAGCTTCGGTACCGGGACAGTCGCCAAAAACATTCAGTACTTC.

The J gene is TRBJ2-1, the V gene TRBV19, with 9 bases matching TRBD2. The CDR3 consists of 15 residues. J lost 5 bases, V lost 7 bases, and 9 bases had no gene match. Germline CDR1 LNHDA, CDR2 SQIVND (reference sequence). The CDR3 nucleotides are TGTGCCAGTAAGGAGCGGGGGGCCCCCCACAATGAGCAGTTCTTC. Translation gives CASKERGAPHNEQFF.

This clone was observed a single time. The gene calls are TRBV28 and TRBJ1-2, with unresolved D. Germline V gene data show CDR1 as MDHEN and CDR2 as SYDVKM. Trimming left V 6 bases short and J 1 base short, with 9 bases between. The CDR3 has 13 amino acids. The CDR3 sequence is CASRREGNYGYTF. The DNA of the CDR3 is TGTGCCAGCAGACGCGAGGGTAACTATGGCTACACCTTC.

The chain uses TRBV5-4 and TRBJ1-1, with D hard to call. Germline V gives CDR1 SGHNT, CDR2 YYREEE (reference sequence). V was clipped by 0 bases and J by 8 bases, with 5 bases between them. The CDR3 covers 11 residues. CDR3 DNA: TGTGCCAGCAGCTTGGGGAGGGAAGCTTTCTTT. Translated, it gives CASSLGREAFF.

To note about this clone: The junction departs from germline at one end; a sequencing error may be responsible. Other DNA sequences in this specimen translate into the identical CDR3. The genes are TRBV5-1 and TRBJ2-1; 10 nucleotides line up with TRBD1. The CDR3 contains 15 residues. Germline values: CDR1 SGHRS, CDR2 YFSETQ. DNA for the CDR3: TGTGCCAGCAGCTTGGAGGGACAGGGGCGGAATGAGCAGTTCTTC. This gives the protein CASSLEGQGRNEQFF.

V is TRBV2 and J is TRBJ1-4, with no clear D. V was cut by 2 bases and J by 0 bases, with 10 bases left in between. The CDR3 contains 16 residues. Germline V lookup: CDR1 SNHLY, CDR2 FYNNEI. The CDR3 sequence is CASSESRSSTNEKLFF. CDR3 in DNA: TGTGCCAGCAGTGAAAGCCGGAGTTCAACTAATGAAAAACTGTTTTTT.

This clone was counted a few times. The chain employs TRBV5-4 and TRBJ2-5; the D gene is possibly TRBD2 (5 bases). Germline V gene lookup returns CDR1 SGHNT and CDR2 YYREEE (reference sequence). This CDR3 spans 14 amino acids. The ends were cut back, 4 bases at V and 5 bases at J, with 15 bases in the middle. For the CDR3, the DNA is TGTGCCAGCAGCCCCCGGTCAGGCGGGGAGACCCAGTACTTC. Amino acids: CASSPRSGGETQYF.

The CDR3 coding sequence is TGTGCCAGCAGCCCTCTCGGGACGGGGGATCAGCCCCAGCATTTT. It translates to CASSPLGTGDQPQHF. V usage is TRBV28 and J usage is TRBJ1-5; possible D gene TRBD1, 5 bases. The CDR3 is 15 residues long. The V gene lost 6 bases and the J gene lost 5 bases, with 17 bases spanning the gap. The germline CDR1 and CDR2 sequences are MDHEN and SYDVKM.

The genes are TRBV28 and TRBJ1-5, with D perhaps matching TRBD1 (5 bases). The germline CDR1 and CDR2 sequences are MDHEN and SYDVKM. V lost 3 bases, J lost 7 bases, and 13 bases lay in between. The CDR3 totals 14 residues. For the CDR3, the DNA is TGTGCCAGCAGTTTCGGGGGGATCTGGCAGCCCCAGCATTTT. Translation gives CASSFGGIWQPQHF.

The V and J genes are TRBV6-1 and TRBJ2-7; 9 nucleotides line up with TRBD1. The ends lost 2 bases at V and 4 bases at J; junction bases unmatched: 6. The CDR3 is 15 amino acids. CDR1 and CDR2 (germline): MNHNS, SASEGT. CDR3 in amino acids: CASSERGTGSYEQYF. CDR3 bases: TGTGCCAGCAGTGAAAGGGGGACAGGGTCTTACGAGCAGTACTTC.

This chain links TRBV3-1 (or the pseudogene TRBV3-2) with TRBJ2-3; D gene ambiguous. This CDR3 spans 13 amino acids. Trimming cost V 4 bases and J 3 bases, with 8 bases left between them. The germline V gene has CDR1 LGHDT and CDR2 YNNKEL (reference sequence). The CDR3 is CASSPTVTDTQYF. In DNA form, the CDR3 reads TGTGCCAGCAGCCCGACTGTTACAGATACGCAGTATTTT.

Comments on this clone: The identical CDR3 is also encoded by other nucleotide sequences in the sample. This chain connects TRBV6-1 to TRBJ1-5, with D perhaps TRBD1 (5 bases). The CDR3 length is 13 residues. V was cut by 1 base and J by 7 bases, with 8 bases left in between. Germline assignment: CDR1 MNHNS and CDR2 SASEGT. In DNA form, the CDR3 reads TGTGCCAGCAGTGAAGGGACAAAACAGCCCCAGCATTTT. Its protein is CASSEGTKQPQHF.

This chain joins TRBV5-4 and TRBJ2-5, with a tentative D call TRBD2 (6 bases). The ends were cut back, 3 bases at V and 4 bases at J, with 13 bases in the middle. Germline lookup yields CDR1 SGHNT and CDR2 YYREEE (reference sequence). The CDR3 extends over 14 amino acids. The CDR3 DNA follows: TGTGCCAGCAGCTCGCCGACTAGTAGAGAGACCCAGTACTTC. Translation: CASSSPTSRETQYF.

This chain uses TRBV28 with TRBJ1-2; 7 bases map to TRBD1. CDR1 is MDHEN, CDR2 SYDVKM, per germline. CDR3 length equals 16 residues. The ends lost 6 bases at V and 5 bases at J; junction bases unmatched: 15. The CDR3 reads CASSTNSGTVDYGYTF. In DNA, the CDR3 is TGTGCCAGCAGCACGAACTCCGGGACAGTTGATTATGGCTACACCTTC.

The V gene is TRBV2, the J gene TRBJ1-4; no firm D call. V lost 3 bases to trimming and J lost 11 bases, with 7 bases between them. In germline, CDR1 is SNHLY, CDR2 FYNNEI. CDR3 length: 11 residues. CDR3 nucleotides: TGTGCCAGCAGTGAGTTCGGGAAACTGTTTTTT. It is translated as CASSEFGKLFF. Full variable domain (remainder filled in from reference TRBV2 and TRBJ1-4): EPEVTQTPSHQVTQMGQEVILRCVPISNHLYFYWYRQILGQKVEFLVSFYNNEISEKSEIFDDQFSVERPDGSNFTLKIRSTKLEDSAMYFCASSEFGKLFFGSGTQLSVL.

The rearrangement joins TRBV5-5 to TRBJ1-5; 10 positions agree with TRBD1. V was pared by 4 bases and J by 2 bases, with 6 bases of the junction left unmatched. The CDR3 has 16 amino acids. Per germline, CDR1 SGHKS and CDR2 YYEKEE (reference sequence). The CDR3 is CASSGGQGIGNQPQHF. CDR3 in DNA: TGTGCCAGCAGCGGGGGACAGGGGATCGGCAATCAGCCCCAGCATTTT.

The genes are TRBV6-5 and TRBJ1-1, with D perhaps TRBD1 (6 bases). The CDR3 sequence is 13 residues long. The germline V and J ends were trimmed by 7 bases and 3 bases, with 12 bases remaining between them. Germline values: CDR1 MNHEY, CDR2 SVGAGI. DNA of the CDR3: TGTGCCAGCACCGCAGGGGCCTACACTGAAGCTTTCTTT. This sequence encodes CASTAGAYTEAFF.

This sequence joins TRBV29-1 and TRBJ2-7; D is perhaps TRBD1 (5 bases). The CDR3 runs to 11 residues. V was pared by 6 bases and J by 5 bases, with 11 bases between. Germline V gene data show CDR1 as SQVTM and CDR2 as ANQGSEA. Here the CDR3 reads CSVGPKDEQYF. The CDR3 DNA reads as TGCAGCGTGGGGCCTAAGGACGAGCAGTACTTC.

This sequence joins TRBV9 and TRBJ2-1, with unresolved D. There are 15 residues in the CDR3. Trimming removed 4 bases from V and 3 bases from J, with 14 bases in between. CDR1 is SGDLS and CDR2 is YYNGEE in the germline V gene. CDR3 in DNA: TGTGCCAGCAGCCCTCAGTCAATCATCTACAATGAGCAGTTCTTC. It yields the protein CASSPQSIIYNEQFF.

This clone showed up many times. The rearrangement uses TRBV4-3 and TRBJ2-2; TRBD2 aligns across 7 bases. Germline CDR1 LGHNA, CDR2 YSLEER. The V gene end was trimmed by 4 bases and the J gene end by 4 bases; junction bases not matched to a gene: 12. The CDR3 has 17 residues. CDR3 residues: CASSLQGRGPTTGELFF. For the CDR3, the DNA is TGCGCCAGCAGCCTCCAAGGGAGGGGACCAACCACCGGGGAGCTGTTTTTT.

The chain carries TRBV5-4 and TRBJ2-1; D is possibly TRBD2 (7 bases). Germline assignment: CDR1 SGHNT and CDR2 YYREEE (reference sequence). There are 17 residues in the CDR3. The V gene lost 0 bases and the J gene lost 5 bases, with 18 bases spanning the gap. The CDR3 DNA reads as TGTGCCAGCAGCTTGGCCTGGGGGGGGCGCGGGAACAATGAGCAGTTCTTC. It codes for CASSLAWGGRGNNEQFF.

This chain connects TRBV19 to TRBJ1-5, with D tentatively TRBD1 (6 bases). This CDR3 comprises 14 residues. CDR1 is LNHDA, CDR2 SQIVND, per germline (reference sequence). The V and J ends lost 5 bases and 9 bases respectively, with 17 bases between them. The CDR3 DNA is TGTGCCAGTAGTGGGAGGGGGTCCCGAGGGCCCCAGCATTTT. Translating it yields CASSGRGSRGPQHF.

The J gene is TRBJ1-1, the V gene TRBV15, with TRBD1 identical over 8 bases. The length of the CDR3 is 16 residues. The germline V gene encodes CDR1 LNHNV and CDR2 YYDKDF (reference sequence). V dropped 0 bases and J dropped 1; count of bases not matched to a gene: 4. The CDR3 is CATSRDKGTGNTEAFF. The DNA of the CDR3 is TGTGCCACCAGCAGAGATAAAGGGACAGGGAACACTGAAGCTTTCTTT.

CDR3 residues: CASTTGGGSDTQYF. The DNA for the CDR3 is TGTGCCAGCACCACCGGGGGAGGGTCAGATACGCAGTATTTT. The J gene is TRBJ2-3, the V gene TRBV11-2; 7 positions agree with TRBD2. The CDR3 runs to 14 residues. Unmatched junction bases numbered 8, after V lost 7 bases and J lost 4 bases. Germline V lookup: CDR1 SGHAT, CDR2 FQNNGV.